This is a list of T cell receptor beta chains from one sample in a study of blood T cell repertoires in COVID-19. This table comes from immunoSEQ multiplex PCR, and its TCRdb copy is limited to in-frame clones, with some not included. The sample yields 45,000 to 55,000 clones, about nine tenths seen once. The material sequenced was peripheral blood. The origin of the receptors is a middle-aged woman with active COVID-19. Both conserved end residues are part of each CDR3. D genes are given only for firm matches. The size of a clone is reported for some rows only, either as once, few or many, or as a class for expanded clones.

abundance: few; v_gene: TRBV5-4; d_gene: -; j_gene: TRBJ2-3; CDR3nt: TGTGCCAGCAGCTTGGAGGGCGGGAGCACAGATACGCAGTATTTT; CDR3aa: CASSLEGGSTDTQYF
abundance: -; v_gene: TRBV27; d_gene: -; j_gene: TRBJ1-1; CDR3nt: TGTGCCAGCAGTTTGGGTGCGTGGGGGCACACTGAAGCTTTCTTT; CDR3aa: CASSLGAWGHTEAFF
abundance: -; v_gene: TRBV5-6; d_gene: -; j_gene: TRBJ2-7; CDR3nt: TGTGCCAGCAGCTTGGGACAGATTGGCGAGCAGTACTTC; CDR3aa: CASSLGQIGEQYF
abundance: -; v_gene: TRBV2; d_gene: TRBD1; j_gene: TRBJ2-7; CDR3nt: TGTGCCAGCAGTGAAATGACAGGGGGACGCGCCTACGAGCAGTACTTC; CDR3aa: CASSEMTGGRAYEQYF
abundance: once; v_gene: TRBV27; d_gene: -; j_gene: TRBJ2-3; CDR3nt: TGTGCCAGCTGCTTCGTGTTAGGGGCCTCCACAGATACGCAGTATTTT; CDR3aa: CASCFVLGASTDTQYF
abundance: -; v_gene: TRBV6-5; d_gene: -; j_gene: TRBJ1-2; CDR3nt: TGTGCCAGCACGAGGGAGCGGGTCTATGGCTACACCTTC; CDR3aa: CASTRERVYGYTF
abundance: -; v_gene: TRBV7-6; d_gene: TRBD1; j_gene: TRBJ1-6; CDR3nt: TGTGCCAGCAGCTCCGGACAGGGCGGTAACTCACCCCTCCACTTT; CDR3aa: CASSSGQGGNSPLHF
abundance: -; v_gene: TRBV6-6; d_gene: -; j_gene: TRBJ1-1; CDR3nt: TGTGCCAGCAGTTATAGCAGGGGAAGGACTGAAGCTTTCTTT; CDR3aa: CASSYSRGRTEAFF
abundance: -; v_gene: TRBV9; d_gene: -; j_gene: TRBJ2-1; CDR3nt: TGTGCCAGCAGCCCCCCGCCAGGCTCCTACAATGAGCAGTTCTTC; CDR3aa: CASSPPPGSYNEQFF
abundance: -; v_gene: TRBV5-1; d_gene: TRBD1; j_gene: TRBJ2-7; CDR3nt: TGCGCCAGCAGCAACACAGGGGAGCCTATGGGAGAGCAGTACTTC; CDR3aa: CASSNTGEPMGEQYF
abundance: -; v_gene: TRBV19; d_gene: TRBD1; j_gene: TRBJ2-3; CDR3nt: TGTGCCAGTAGTATACAGGGGGCGGGAGATACGCAGTATTTT; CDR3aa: CASSIQGAGDTQYF
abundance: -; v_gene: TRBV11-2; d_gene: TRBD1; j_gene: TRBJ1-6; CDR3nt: TGTGCCAGCAGCGACCGACAGGGCGGGTTCGGTCATTCACCCCTCCACTTT; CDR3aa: CASSDRQGGFGHSPLHF
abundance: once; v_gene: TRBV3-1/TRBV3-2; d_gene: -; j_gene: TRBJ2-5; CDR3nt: TGTGCCAGCAGCCCGGGGGTCTCCCAGTACTTC; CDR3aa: CASSPGVSQYF
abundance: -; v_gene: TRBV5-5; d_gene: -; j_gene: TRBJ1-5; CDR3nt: TGTGCCAGCAGCCCTCACGCGGAGCCGTATAGCAATCAGCCCCAGCATTTT; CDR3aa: CASSPHAEPYSNQPQHF
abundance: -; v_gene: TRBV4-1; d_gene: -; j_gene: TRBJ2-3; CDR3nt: TGCGCCAGCAGCCTGGGACTGGTGGGCACAGATACGCAGTATTTT; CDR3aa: CASSLGLVGTDTQYF
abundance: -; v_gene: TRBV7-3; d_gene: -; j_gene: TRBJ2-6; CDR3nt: TGTGCCAGCAGCTCCGTGAGCTCTGGGGCCAACGTCCTGACTTTC; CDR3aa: CASSSVSSGANVLTF
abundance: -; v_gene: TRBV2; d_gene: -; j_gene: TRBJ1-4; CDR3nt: TGTGCCAGCAGCCCCATTGCAACTAATGAAAAACTGTTTTTT; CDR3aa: CASSPIATNEKLFF
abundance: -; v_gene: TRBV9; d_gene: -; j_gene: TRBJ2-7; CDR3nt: TGTGCCAGCAGCGCTGGGACAAGCTCCTACGAGCAGTACTTC; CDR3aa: CASSAGTSSYEQYF
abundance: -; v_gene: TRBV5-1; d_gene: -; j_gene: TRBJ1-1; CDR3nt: TGCGCCAGCACGGAAACAGGGTTGACTGAAGCTTTCTTT; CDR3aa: CASTETGLTEAFF
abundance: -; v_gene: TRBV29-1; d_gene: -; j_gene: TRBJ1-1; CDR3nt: TGCAGCGTTGAAACAGGGATGAACACTGAAGCTTTCTTT; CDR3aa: CSVETGMNTEAFF
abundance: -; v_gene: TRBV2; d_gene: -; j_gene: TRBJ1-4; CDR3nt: TGTGCCAGTCGGGGGGATCGAGCTAATGAAAAACTGTTTTTT; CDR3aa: CASRGDRANEKLFF
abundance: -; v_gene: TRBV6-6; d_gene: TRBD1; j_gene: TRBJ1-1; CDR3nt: TGTGCCAGCAGTCGCAGCCCCGGGACAGGGTACTTGAGTACTGAAGCTTTCTTT; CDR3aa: CASSRSPGTGYLSTEAFF
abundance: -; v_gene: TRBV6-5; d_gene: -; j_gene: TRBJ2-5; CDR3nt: TGTGCCACCAGGGGAGGAGGCGAGACCCAGTACTTC; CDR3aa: CATRGGGETQYF
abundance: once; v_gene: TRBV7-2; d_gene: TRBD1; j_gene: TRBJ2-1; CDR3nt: TGTGCCAGCAGCATACCGGGACAGTTTGTCAATGAGCAGTTCTTC; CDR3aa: CASSIPGQFVNEQFF
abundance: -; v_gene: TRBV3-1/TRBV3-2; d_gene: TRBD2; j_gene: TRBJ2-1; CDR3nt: TGTGCCAGCAGCCAAGAGTCGGGCGGGGGGGCGCTGAGCTCCTACAATGAGCAGTTCTTC; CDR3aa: CASSQESGGGALSSYNEQFF
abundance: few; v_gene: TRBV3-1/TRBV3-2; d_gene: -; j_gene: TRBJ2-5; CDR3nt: TGTGCCAGCAGCCTGGGGGGGCTTCTCGCCCAGTACTTC; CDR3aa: CASSLGGLLAQYF
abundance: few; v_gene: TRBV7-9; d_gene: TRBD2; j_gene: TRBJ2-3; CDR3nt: TGTGCCAGCAGCTTAGCTAGCGGGGAGGGCACAGATACGCAGTATTTT; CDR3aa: CASSLASGEGTDTQYF
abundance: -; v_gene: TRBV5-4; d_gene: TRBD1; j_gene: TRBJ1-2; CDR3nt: TGTGCCAGCAGCTTTGACAGGGTAGGCCTCTATGGCTACACCTTC; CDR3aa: CASSFDRVGLYGYTF
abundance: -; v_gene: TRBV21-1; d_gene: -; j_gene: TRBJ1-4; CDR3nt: TGTGCCAGCAGCAAGACAGAGACTGCAACTAATGAAAAACTGTTTTTT; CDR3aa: CASSKTETATNEKLFF
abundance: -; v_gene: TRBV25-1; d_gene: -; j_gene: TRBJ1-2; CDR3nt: TGTGCCAGCAGTGAATATGGCAGAGACTACTATGGCTACACCTTC; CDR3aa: CASSEYGRDYYGYTF
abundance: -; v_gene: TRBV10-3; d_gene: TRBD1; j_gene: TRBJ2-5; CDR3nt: TGTGCCATCAGTGAGTCGACAGGGGTCGAGACCCAGTACTTC; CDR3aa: CAISESTGVETQYF
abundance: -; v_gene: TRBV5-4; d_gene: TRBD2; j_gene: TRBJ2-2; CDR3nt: TGTGCCAGCAGCTTGCAGCGGGGGAACACCGGGGAGCTGTTTTTT; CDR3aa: CASSLQRGNTGELFF
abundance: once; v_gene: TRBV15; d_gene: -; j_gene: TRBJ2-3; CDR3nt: TGTGCCACCAGCAGAGAGGGAGGTAGCACAGATACGCAGTATTTT; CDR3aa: CATSREGGSTDTQYF
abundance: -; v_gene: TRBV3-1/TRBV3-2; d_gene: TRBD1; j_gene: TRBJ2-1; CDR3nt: TGTGCCAGCAGCCAAGATTTGAGCAGGGGGTGTTACAATGAGCAGTTCTTC; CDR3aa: CASSQDLSRGCYNEQFF
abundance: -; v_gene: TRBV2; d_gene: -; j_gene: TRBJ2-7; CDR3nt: TGTGCCGGCAGGAGGGGGGGTAGCTCCTACGAGCAGTACTTC; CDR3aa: CAGRRGGSSYEQYF
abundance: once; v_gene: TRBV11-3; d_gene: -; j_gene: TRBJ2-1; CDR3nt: TGTGCCAGCAGCTTCGGGGGACTTAACAATGAGCAGTTCTTC; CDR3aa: CASSFGGLNNEQFF
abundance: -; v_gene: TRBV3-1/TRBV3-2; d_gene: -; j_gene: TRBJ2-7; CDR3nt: TGTGCCAGCAGCCAAGATGATTGGGGGGTCTACGAGCAGTACTTC; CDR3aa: CASSQDDWGVYEQYF
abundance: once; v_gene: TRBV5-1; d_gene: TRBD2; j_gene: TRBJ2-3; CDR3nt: TGCGCCAGCAGCTTGTGGGGGGGAGCAGATACGCAGTATTTT; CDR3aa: CASSLWGGADTQYF
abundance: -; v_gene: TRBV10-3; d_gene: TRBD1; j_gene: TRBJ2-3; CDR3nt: TGTGCCATCAGTGAGTCGCAGGGGGCGACTAGCACAGATACGCAGTATTTT; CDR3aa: CAISESQGATSTDTQYF
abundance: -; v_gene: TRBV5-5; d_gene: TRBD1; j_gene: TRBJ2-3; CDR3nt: TGTGCCAGCAGCTTGAGGGACAGGGGAGATACGCAGTATTTT; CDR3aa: CASSLRDRGDTQYF